This T cell receptor beta chain was profiled in a study of cytomegalovirus exposure and HLA in healthy donors. Findings and limits, study-wide: In an earlier analysis, about 87% or about 30%: the productive usage of most TCR beta V segments.

A word on this clone: Its matching antigen is unknown.

This CDR3 comprises 16 residues. The V gene's germline CDR1 is MNHNY and CDR2 SVGAGI (reference sequence). Primers included in the PCR were 60 Vbeta and 13 Jbeta primers. Using immunoSEQ multiplex PCR, the repertoire was profiled, and TCRdb retains in-frame clones only, with some absent. Seen here are some 130,000 clones, less than 85% observed once, and the top ten hold over 1.5%. The origin of this receptor is a man aged 40-49 years in good health and CMV-seronegative. This sequence joins TRBV6-6 and TRBJ2-5; 7 bases are a match to TRBD2. The DNA end lines up better with TRBJ2-7; the J call may be wrong. The sequenced sample consisted of PBMCs. CDR3 sequence: CASIKSLASGFYEQYF. CDR3 sequence (DNA): TGTGCCAGCATCAAATCGCTGGCTAGCGGCTTCTACGAGCAGTACTTC.